This TCR beta chain comes out of a study of cytomegalovirus exposure and HLA in healthy donors. The PCR made use of 60 Vbeta and 13 Jbeta primers. The method was immunoSEQ multiplex PCR; TCRdb's version includes in-frame clones alone and lacks a portion of them. The sample shows 150,000 or so clones, over 75% of them seen only once. V was pared by 4 bases and J by 0 bases, with 9 bases of the junction left unmatched. Germline CDR1 SGHNT, CDR2 YENEEA. The CDR3 loop spans 17 amino acids. Overall study findings and caveats: Most CMV-associated TCR beta chains were later found to appear HLA-restricted. Cytomegalovirus-associated status was assigned to 150 to 200 TCR beta chains. Common viral pathogens seemed, in a later analysis, to connect with several of the most significant clusters.

Concerning this clone: Antigen: not known.

This receptor was taken from a man younger than 30 in good health and CMV-seropositive. Material: PBMCs. This chain connects TRBV11-3 to TRBJ2-1; 7 positions agree with TRBD2. CDR3 residues: CASSSPLRGGSYNEQFF. CDR3 nucleotide sequence: TGTGCCAGCAGCTCCCCCCTTCGCGGGGGCTCCTACAATGAGCAGTTCTTC. Looking up the rest from reference TRBV11-3 and TRBJ2-1 gives the full variable domain: EAGVVQSPRYKIIEKKQPVAFWCNPISGHNTLYWYLQNLGQGPELLIRYENEEAVDDSQLPKDRFSAERLKGVDSTLKIQPAELGDSAVYLCASSSPLRGGSYNEQFFGPGTRLTVL.